The rows below give T cell receptor beta chains drawn from one sample of a study of T cells in Graves' hyperthyroidism and ophthalmopathy. MiXCR, run by TCRdb on the multiplex PCR reads, gives a single entry per CDR3 protein. The data show about 640,000 distinct CDR3 sequences, with roughly 20% seen just once and around a third held by the top ten. The sequenced material came from blood. These receptors were obtained from a man aged 30 to 45 with Graves' ophthalmopathy. The CDR3 runs from the conserved cysteine through the conserved F or W. A D gene is named only where the DNA matches it firmly. Size is stated for part of the rows, as once, few or many counts, or as a class when the clone is expanded.

J gene: TRBJ2-6; clone size: few; V gene: TRBV6-2/TRBV6-3; D gene: TRBD1; CDR3 protein: CASSYGMTGEISGANVLTF; CDR3 DNA: TGTGCCAGCAGTTACGGTATGACAGGGGAAATTTCTGGGGCCAACGTCCTGACTTTC
J gene: TRBJ2-1; clone size: many; V gene: TRBV5-1; D gene: TRBD1; CDR3 protein: CASSRTGGARLASYNEQFF; CDR3 DNA: TGCGCCAGCAGCCGGACAGGGGGCGCGAGACTAGCGAGCTACAATGAGCAGTTCTTC
J gene: TRBJ2-7; clone size: .; V gene: TRBV4-2; D gene: .; CDR3 protein: CASSQVPGEEYGQYF; CDR3 DNA: TGTGCCAGCAGCCAAGTTCCGGGAGAGGAGTACGGGCAGTACTTC
J gene: TRBJ1-1; clone size: few; V gene: TRBV5-1; D gene: .; CDR3 protein: CASSSPRSEQAFF; CDR3 DNA: TGCGCCAGCAGCTCCCCCCGATCTGAGCAGGCTTTCTTT
J gene: TRBJ2-5; clone size: .; V gene: TRBV14; D gene: .; CDR3 protein: CASSQERGLRAQYF; CDR3 DNA: TGTGCCAGCAGCCAAGAACGGGGACTGAGAGCCCAGTACTTC
J gene: TRBJ1-6; clone size: many; V gene: TRBV15; D gene: TRBD1; CDR3 protein: CATSFRTGLPNSPLHF; CDR3 DNA: TGTGCCACCAGCTTTCGGACAGGCCTCCCGAATTCACCCCTCCACTTT
J gene: TRBJ1-1; clone size: .; V gene: TRBV9; D gene: .; CDR3 protein: CASSAYTENTEAFF; CDR3 DNA: TGTGCCAGCAGCGCGTATACAGAGAACACTGAAGCTTTCTTT
J gene: TRBJ2-5; clone size: many; V gene: TRBV7-2; D gene: TRBD2; CDR3 protein: CASSLDPAGKMYF; CDR3 DNA: TGTGCCAGCAGCTTAGACCCAGCGGGGAAGATGTACTTC
J gene: TRBJ2-3; clone size: many; V gene: TRBV11-2; D gene: .; CDR3 protein: CASSPMRPSREDTQYF; CDR3 DNA: TGTGCCAGCAGCCCGATGCGTCCTAGCCGGGAGGATACGCAGTATTTT
J gene: TRBJ2-1; clone size: .; V gene: TRBV10-3; D gene: .; CDR3 protein: CASFGVGEVNEQFF; CDR3 DNA: TGTGCCAGCTTCGGGGTGGGAGAGGTCAATGAGCAGTTCTTC
J gene: TRBJ1-2; clone size: .; V gene: TRBV29-1; D gene: TRBD1; CDR3 protein: CSVSDRGDGYTF; CDR3 DNA: TGCAGCGTTTCCGACAGGGGGGATGGCTACACCTTC
J gene: TRBJ2-4; clone size: many; V gene: TRBV28; D gene: TRBD2; CDR3 protein: CASSIGTSRVKNIQYF; CDR3 DNA: TGTGCCAGCAGCATCGGGACTAGTAGAGTCAAAAACATTCAGTACTTC
J gene: TRBJ2-1; clone size: .; V gene: TRBV12-3/TRBV12-4; D gene: .; CDR3 protein: CATGRGWNEQFF; CDR3 DNA: TGTGCCACCGGCCGCGGCTGGAATGAGCAGTTCTTC
J gene: TRBJ2-3; clone size: few; V gene: TRBV10-3; D gene: TRBD1; CDR3 protein: CAIRGQGAEDTQYF; CDR3 DNA: TGTGCCATCAGGGGACAGGGGGCAGAAGATACGCAGTATTTT
J gene: TRBJ2-4; clone size: few; V gene: TRBV4-1; D gene: TRBD1; CDR3 protein: CASSRDRGENIQYF; CDR3 DNA: TGCGCCAGCAGCCGGGACAGGGGCGAAAACATTCAGTACTTC
J gene: TRBJ2-2; clone size: many; V gene: TRBV3-1; D gene: .; CDR3 protein: CASSQGFNTGELFF; CDR3 DNA: TGTGCCAGCAGCCAAGGGTTTAACACCGGGGAGCTGTTTTTT
J gene: TRBJ2-3; clone size: .; V gene: TRBV7-9; D gene: .; CDR3 protein: CASSYDWQTERATQYF; CDR3 DNA: TGTGCCAGCAGCTACGACTGGCAGACGGAGAGAGCTACGCAGTATTTT
J gene: TRBJ2-1; clone size: .; V gene: TRBV10-3; D gene: .; CDR3 protein: CAISQPGTSRNEQFF; CDR3 DNA: TGTGCCATCAGTCAACCCGGGACAAGTAGGAATGAGCAGTTCTTC
J gene: TRBJ2-1; clone size: .; V gene: TRBV11-2; D gene: TRBD2; CDR3 protein: CASSLATSANSYNEQFF; CDR3 DNA: TGTGCCAGCAGCTTAGCTACTAGCGCGAACTCCTACAATGAGCAGTTCTTC
J gene: TRBJ2-7; clone size: few; V gene: TRBV19; D gene: .; CDR3 protein: CASSAGRSSYEQYF; CDR3 DNA: TGTGCCAGTAGTGCAGGGCGAAGCTCCTACGAGCAGTACTTC
J gene: TRBJ2-3; clone size: few; V gene: TRBV9; D gene: .; CDR3 protein: CASSVGGDGTDTQYF; CDR3 DNA: TGTGCCAGCAGCGTAGGGGGAGACGGCACAGATACGCAGTATTTT
J gene: TRBJ2-5; clone size: many; V gene: TRBV28; D gene: TRBD2; CDR3 protein: CASSFLPLAGVLAQYF; CDR3 DNA: TGTGCCAGCAGTTTTCTCCCACTAGCGGGAGTTCTGGCCCAGTACTTC
J gene: TRBJ2-2; clone size: .; V gene: TRBV24-1; D gene: .; CDR3 protein: CATSEGGGGELFF; CDR3 DNA: TGTGCCACCAGCGAGGGCGGCGGCGGGGAGCTGTTTTTT
J gene: TRBJ1-5; clone size: few; V gene: TRBV20-1; D gene: .; CDR3 protein: CSARDAGVVNQPQHF; CDR3 DNA: TGCAGTGCTAGAGACGCGGGCGTAGTTAATCAGCCCCAGCATTTT
J gene: TRBJ1-1; clone size: few; V gene: TRBV18; D gene: .; CDR3 protein: CASSPRGNMNTEAFF; CDR3 DNA: TGTGCCAGCTCACCACGGGGGAACATGAACACTGAAGCTTTCTTT
J gene: TRBJ2-3; clone size: .; V gene: TRBV6-5; D gene: TRBD2; CDR3 protein: CASSYTPSGTSTDTQYF; CDR3 DNA: TGTGCCAGCAGTTACACCCCTAGCGGGACTAGCACAGATACGCAGTATTTT
J gene: TRBJ1-1; clone size: many; V gene: TRBV6-2/TRBV6-3; D gene: .; CDR3 protein: CASSYEGRTEAFF; CDR3 DNA: TGTGCCAGCAGTTACGAGGGGAGGACTGAAGCTTTCTTT
J gene: TRBJ2-5; clone size: once; V gene: TRBV7-9; D gene: .; CDR3 protein: CASSFHGGETQYF; CDR3 DNA: TGTGCCAGCAGCTTTCATGGGGGGGAGACCCAGTACTTC
J gene: TRBJ2-1; clone size: few; V gene: TRBV7-2; D gene: .; CDR3 protein: CASSFAQGPYNEQFF; CDR3 DNA: TGTGCCAGCAGCTTCGCCCAAGGGCCCTACAATGAGCAGTTCTTC
J gene: TRBJ2-7; clone size: few; V gene: TRBV28; D gene: TRBD2; CDR3 protein: CASSRRSSGRATYEQYF; CDR3 DNA: TGTGCCAGCAGTCGAAGGTCTAGCGGGAGGGCAACCTACGAGCAGTACTTC
J gene: TRBJ2-3; clone size: .; V gene: TRBV7-2; D gene: .; CDR3 protein: CASSLGRSGGVDTQYF; CDR3 DNA: TGTGCCAGCAGCTTAGGACGGTCGGGGGGCGTGGATACGCAGTATTTT
J gene: TRBJ2-2; clone size: once; V gene: TRBV29-1; D gene: TRBD1; CDR3 protein: CSAKAGTGNTGELFF; CDR3 DNA: TGCAGCGCTAAGGCCGGGACAGGGAACACCGGGGAGCTGTTTTTT
J gene: TRBJ2-5; clone size: .; V gene: TRBV18; D gene: .; CDR3 protein: CASSPGPRETQYF; CDR3 DNA: TGTGCCAGCTCACCGGGTCCCCGGGAGACCCAGTACTTC
J gene: TRBJ1-3; clone size: .; V gene: TRBV7-9; D gene: .; CDR3 protein: CASSLAQGRSGNTIYF; CDR3 DNA: TGTGCCAGCAGCTTAGCACAGGGACGCTCTGGAAACACCATATATTTT
J gene: TRBJ2-7; clone size: .; V gene: TRBV28; D gene: .; CDR3 protein: CASSSGEAGGYEQYF; CDR3 DNA: TGTGCCAGCAGTTCCGGCGAAGCTGGGGGGTACGAGCAGTACTTC
J gene: TRBJ1-1; clone size: .; V gene: TRBV10-2; D gene: TRBD1; CDR3 protein: CASGGQDTEAFF; CDR3 DNA: TGCGCCAGCGGGGGACAGGACACTGAAGCTTTCTTT
J gene: TRBJ1-1; clone size: few; V gene: TRBV9; D gene: .; CDR3 protein: CASGNNTEAFF; CDR3 DNA: TGTGCCAGCGGGAACAACACTGAAGCTTTCTTT
J gene: TRBJ2-2; clone size: .; V gene: TRBV25-1; D gene: .; CDR3 protein: CASSEFMTGRLNTGELFF; CDR3 DNA: TGTGCCAGCAGTGAATTCATGACAGGGAGGCTGAACACCGGGGAGCTGTTTTTT
J gene: TRBJ2-5; clone size: many; V gene: TRBV2; D gene: TRBD2; CDR3 protein: CASRLAGGPRETQYF; CDR3 DNA: TGTGCCAGCAGGCTAGCGGGAGGGCCTAGAGAGACCCAGTACTTC
J gene: TRBJ2-5; clone size: .; V gene: TRBV27; D gene: TRBD2; CDR3 protein: CASSSNGLAGVTAETQYF; CDR3 DNA: TGTGCCAGCAGTTCAAACGGACTAGCGGGAGTTACGGCGGAGACCCAGTACTTC
J gene: TRBJ1-5; clone size: .; V gene: TRBV9; D gene: .; CDR3 protein: CASSVEAYSNQPQHF; CDR3 DNA: TGTGCCAGCAGCGTAGAGGCATATAGCAATCAGCCCCAGCATTTT
J gene: TRBJ2-1; clone size: many; V gene: TRBV5-1; D gene: .; CDR3 protein: CASSLDGLSDEQFF; CDR3 DNA: TGCGCCAGCAGCTTGGATGGACTCTCCGATGAGCAGTTCTTC
J gene: TRBJ1-1; clone size: many; V gene: TRBV24-1; D gene: .; CDR3 protein: CATSDVTDTEAFF; CDR3 DNA: TGTGCCACCAGTGATGTGACAGACACTGAAGCTTTCTTT
J gene: TRBJ1-1; clone size: many; V gene: TRBV28; D gene: .; CDR3 protein: CASPPQDDLGAEAFF; CDR3 DNA: TGTGCCAGCCCGCCGCAGGACGACCTAGGCGCTGAAGCTTTCTTT
J gene: TRBJ2-2; clone size: few; V gene: TRBV10-2; D gene: .; CDR3 protein: CASRVQGTLTGELFF; CDR3 DNA: TGCGCCAGCAGGGTTCAAGGGACCCTCACCGGGGAGCTGTTTTTT
J gene: TRBJ2-3; clone size: few; V gene: TRBV30; D gene: TRBD2; CDR3 protein: CAWRNGDYYIPDTQYF; CDR3 DNA: TGTGCCTGGAGGAATGGGGACTACTATATCCCAGATACGCAGTATTTT
J gene: TRBJ2-7; clone size: few; V gene: TRBV12-3/TRBV12-4; D gene: TRBD2; CDR3 protein: CASSFAGAYEQYF; CDR3 DNA: TGTGCCAGCAGTTTCGCGGGAGCTTACGAGCAGTACTTC
J gene: TRBJ1-1; clone size: .; V gene: TRBV5-1; D gene: TRBD1; CDR3 protein: CASSSTGKSNTEAFF; CDR3 DNA: TGCGCCAGCAGCTCGACAGGGAAGAGTAACACTGAAGCTTTCTTT
J gene: TRBJ2-3; clone size: .; V gene: TRBV2; D gene: TRBD2; CDR3 protein: CASSPGLAGANTGTQYF; CDR3 DNA: TGTGCCAGCAGCCCGGGACTAGCGGGAGCGAACACAGGTACGCAGTATTTT
J gene: TRBJ2-1; clone size: many; V gene: TRBV11-2; D gene: TRBD2; CDR3 protein: CASSLLAGGPHEQFF; CDR3 DNA: TGTGCCAGCAGCTTACTAGCGGGAGGGCCGCATGAGCAGTTCTTC
J gene: TRBJ1-5; clone size: .; V gene: TRBV10-3; D gene: .; CDR3 protein: CASATDSLGNQPQHF; CDR3 DNA: TGTGCCTCAGCAACAGACAGCCTCGGCAATCAGCCCCAGCATTTT
J gene: TRBJ2-7; clone size: many; V gene: TRBV11-2; D gene: .; CDR3 protein: CASSLVGRRNYEQYF; CDR3 DNA: TGTGCCAGCAGCTTAGTGGGACGGAGGAACTACGAGCAGTACTTC
J gene: TRBJ2-7; clone size: .; V gene: TRBV6-1; D gene: .; CDR3 protein: CASSEVASVSYEQYF; CDR3 DNA: TGTGCCAGCAGTGAAGTTGCCTCCGTCTCCTACGAGCAGTACTTC